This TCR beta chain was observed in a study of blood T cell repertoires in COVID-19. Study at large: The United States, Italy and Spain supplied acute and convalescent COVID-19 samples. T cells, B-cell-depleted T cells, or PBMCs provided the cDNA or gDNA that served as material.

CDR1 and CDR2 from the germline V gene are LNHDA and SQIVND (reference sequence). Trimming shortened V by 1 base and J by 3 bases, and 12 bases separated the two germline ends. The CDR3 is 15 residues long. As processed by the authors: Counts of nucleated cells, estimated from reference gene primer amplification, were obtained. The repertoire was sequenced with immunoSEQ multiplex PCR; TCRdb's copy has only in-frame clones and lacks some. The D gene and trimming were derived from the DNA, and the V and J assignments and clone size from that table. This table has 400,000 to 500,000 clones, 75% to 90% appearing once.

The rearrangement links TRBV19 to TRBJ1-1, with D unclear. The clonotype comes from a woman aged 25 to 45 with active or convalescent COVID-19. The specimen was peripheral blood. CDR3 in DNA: TGTGCCAGTAGTATAGGGACTTTAAGGGACACTGAAGCTTTCTTT. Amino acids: CASSIGTLRDTEAFF.